Shown below are 5 T cell receptor beta chains from a single sample sequenced in a study of CXCR3-negative and CXCR3-positive naive CD8 T cells. Study results and caveats: CXCR3-expressing naive cells carried TRB CDR3s more hydrophobic than those of CXCR3-negative naive cells.

No antigen has been identified for these receptors. The libraries of TRB cDNA were prepared using 5' RACE with UMI labels. TCRdb reprocessed the 5' RACE reads, with one entry per CDR3 protein and no DNA. This specimen shows roughly 110,000 distinct CDR3 sequences; the ten leading clones hold around 0.4%. Sequenced input: naive CXCR3+ CD8+ T cells from blood. Subset of the sample: CD45RO-CCR7+CD27+CD95- naive CD8+ T cells expressing CXCR3 (TNR3+). The receptors shown here come from a human donor in good health. Some clones in this sample may be carry-over from other donors' samples.

The genes are TRBV4-1 and TRBJ2-7; the TCRdb call, TRBD1, lacks DNA for checking. The CDR3 totals 15 residues. CDR1 and CDR2 from the germline V gene are MGHRA and YSYEKL. CDR3 loop: CASSQSGTPDYEQYF.

The V call is TRBV7-6, the J call TRBJ2-2; no DNA is available, so the TRBD1 call from TCRdb remains unchecked. The CDR3 consists of 14 residues. Germline loops: CDR1 SGHVS, CDR2 FNYEAQ. Here the CDR3 reads CASSSGINTGELFF. The full variable domain, with the rest looked up from reference TRBV7-6 and TRBJ2-2, is GAGVSQSPRYKVTKRGQDVALRCDPISGHVSLYWYRQALGQGPEFLTYFNYEAQQDKSGLPNDRFSAERPEGSISTLTIQRTEQRDSAMYRCASSSGINTGELFFGEGSRLTVL.

The chain has TRBV7-9 and TRBJ2-7; TCRdb designates TRBD2, a call that cannot be tested without DNA. CDR1 and CDR2 from the germline V gene are SEHNR and FQNEAQ (reference sequence). This CDR3 comprises 15 residues. The CDR3 loop reads CASSSNALPSYEQYF.

The V call is TRBV7-9, the J call TRBJ1-1; the D gene TCRdb calls, TRBD1, cannot be checked with no DNA. This CDR3 region has 16 residues. Germline V gene lookup returns CDR1 SEHNR and CDR2 FQNEAQ (reference sequence). The CDR3 loop is CASSSVPLILNTEAFF.

This sequence joins TRBV30 and TRBJ2-7. The CDR3 contains 12 residues. The germline V gene encodes CDR1 GTSNPN and CDR2 SVGIG (reference sequence). The CDR3 sequence is CAWSVGNYEQYF. The full variable domain, its missing parts supplied by reference TRBV30 and TRBJ2-7, is SQTIHQWPATLVQPVGSPLSLECTVEGTSNPNLYWYRQAAGRGLQLLFYSVGIGQISSEVPQNLSASRPQDRQFILSSKKLLLSDSGFYLCAWSVGNYEQYFGPGTRLTVT.